This T cell receptor beta chain was found in a study of CD8+CD57+ T cells in acquired aplastic anemia. Broader study findings: Patients and controls were not found to differ significantly in CD8+ Simpson's diversity.

CDR3 length: 14 residues. Germline loops: CDR1 LNHDA, CDR2 SQIVND (reference sequence). V was clipped by 6 bases and J by 4 bases; unmatched bases: 4. This clonotype was seen many times. The target antigen is unknown. Those patients picked for sequencing had displayed CD8+CD57+ cell expansion on flow cytometry. Profiling that covered TCR beta VDJ and CDR3 relied on genomic DNA as its template. TCRdb called the reads again in MiXCR, with one record for every CDR3 protein. Of 150,000 to 200,000 distinct CDR3 sequences listed, 45% to 55% were seen once; the top ten hold roughly 30%. Sequencing was done on a sample of sorted CD4+, CD8+, or CD8+CD57+ T cells (not recorded which) from PBMCs. The gene calls are TRBV19 and TRBJ2-5; 11 bases agree with TRBD2. This TCR was sampled from a human donor with aplastic anemia. In nucleotides, the CDR3 is TGTGCCAGTAGATCCACTAGCGGGAGAGAGACCCAGTACTTC. Translating it yields CASRSTSGRETQYF.